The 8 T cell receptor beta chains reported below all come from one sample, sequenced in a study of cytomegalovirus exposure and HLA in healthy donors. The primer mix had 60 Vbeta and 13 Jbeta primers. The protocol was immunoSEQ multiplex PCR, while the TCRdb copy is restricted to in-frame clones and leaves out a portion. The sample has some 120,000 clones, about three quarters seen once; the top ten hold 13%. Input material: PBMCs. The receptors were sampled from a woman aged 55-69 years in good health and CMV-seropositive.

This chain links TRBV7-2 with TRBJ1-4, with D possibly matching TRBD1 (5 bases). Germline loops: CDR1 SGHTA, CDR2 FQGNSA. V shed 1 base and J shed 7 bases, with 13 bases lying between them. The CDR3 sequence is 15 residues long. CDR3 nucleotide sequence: TGTGCCAGCAGCTTAGTTTTGAGCAGGGCTGAAAAACTGTTTTTT. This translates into CASSLVLSRAEKLFF.

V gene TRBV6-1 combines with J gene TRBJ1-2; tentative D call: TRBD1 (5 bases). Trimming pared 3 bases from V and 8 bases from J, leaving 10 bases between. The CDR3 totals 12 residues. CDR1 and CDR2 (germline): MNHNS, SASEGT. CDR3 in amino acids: CASSDQGWGYTF. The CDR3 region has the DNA TGTGCCAGCAGTGATCAGGGCTGGGGCTACACCTTC.

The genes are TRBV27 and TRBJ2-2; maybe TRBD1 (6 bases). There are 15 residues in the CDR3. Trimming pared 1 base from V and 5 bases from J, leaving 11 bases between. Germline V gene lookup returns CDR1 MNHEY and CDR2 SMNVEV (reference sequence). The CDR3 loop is CASSLLWQGTGELFF. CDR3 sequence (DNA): TGTGCCAGCAGTTTATTATGGCAGGGGACCGGGGAGCTGTTTTTT.

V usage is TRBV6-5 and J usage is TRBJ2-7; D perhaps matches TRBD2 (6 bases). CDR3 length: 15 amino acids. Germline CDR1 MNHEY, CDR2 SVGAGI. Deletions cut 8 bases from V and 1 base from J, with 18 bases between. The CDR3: CASGGVDEGSYEQYF. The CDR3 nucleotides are TGTGCCAGCGGAGGGGTGGATGAGGGGTCCTACGAGCAGTACTTC.

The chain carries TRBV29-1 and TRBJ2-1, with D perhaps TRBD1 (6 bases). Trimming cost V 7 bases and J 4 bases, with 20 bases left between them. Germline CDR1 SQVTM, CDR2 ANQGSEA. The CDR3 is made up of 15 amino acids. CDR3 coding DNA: TGCAGCGCCAAACGGAGCACAGGGCATTACAATGAGCAGTTCTTC. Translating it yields CSAKRSTGHYNEQFF.

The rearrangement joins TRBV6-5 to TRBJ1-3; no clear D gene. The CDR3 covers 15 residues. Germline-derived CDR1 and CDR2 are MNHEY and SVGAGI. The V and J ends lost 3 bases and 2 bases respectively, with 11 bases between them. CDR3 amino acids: CASSYRAGTGNTIYF. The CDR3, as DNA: TGTGCCAGCAGTTATCGAGCGGGGACTGGAAACACCATATATTTT.

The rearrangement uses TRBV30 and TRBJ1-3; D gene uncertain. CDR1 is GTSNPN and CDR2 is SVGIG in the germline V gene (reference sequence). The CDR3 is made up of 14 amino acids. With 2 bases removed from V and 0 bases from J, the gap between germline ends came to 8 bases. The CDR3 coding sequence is TGTGCCTGGAGTACACAGAGCTCTGGAAACACCATATATTTT. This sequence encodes CAWSTQSSGNTIYF. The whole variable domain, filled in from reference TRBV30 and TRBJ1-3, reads SQTIHQWPATLVQPVGSPLSLECTVEGTSNPNLYWYRQAAGRGLQLLFYSVGIGQISSEVPQNLSASRPQDRQFILSSKKLLLSDSGFYLCAWSTQSSGNTIYFGEGSWLTVV.

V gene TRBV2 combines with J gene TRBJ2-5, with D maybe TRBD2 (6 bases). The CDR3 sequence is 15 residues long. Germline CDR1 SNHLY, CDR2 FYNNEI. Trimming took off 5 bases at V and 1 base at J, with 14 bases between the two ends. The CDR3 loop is CASSPEEGSQETQYF. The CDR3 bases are TGTGCCAGCAGTCCAGAGGAGGGATCCCAAGAGACCCAGTACTTC.